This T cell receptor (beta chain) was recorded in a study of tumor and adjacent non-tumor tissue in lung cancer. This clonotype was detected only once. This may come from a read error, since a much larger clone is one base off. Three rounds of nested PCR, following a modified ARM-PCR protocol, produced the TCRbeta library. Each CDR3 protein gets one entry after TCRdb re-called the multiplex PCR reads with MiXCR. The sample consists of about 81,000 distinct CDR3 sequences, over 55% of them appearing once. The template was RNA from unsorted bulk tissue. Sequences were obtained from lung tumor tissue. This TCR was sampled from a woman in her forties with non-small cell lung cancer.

CDR3 DNA sequence: TGCAGTGCTGAGCGAACCAAAAGAATAGGCTCACCCCTCCACTTT. Its protein product is CSAERTKRIGSPLHF. The chain uses TRBV20-1 and TRBJ1-6; D gene unclear. This CDR3 spans 15 amino acids. Germline CDR1 DFQATT, CDR2 SNEGSKA (reference sequence). V lost 5 bases and J 10 bases, leaving 21 bases between the germline ends.